The clone carrying this T cell receptor (beta chain) was seen a few times. A 5'RACE reaction primed in the constant segment made cDNA libraries of TCR alpha and TCR beta, and these carried sample barcodes and UMIs. MiXCR was run by TCRdb on the 5' RACE reads, yielding one entry per CDR3 protein. This table holds roughly 400,000 distinct CDR3 sequences, roughly 18% found once. The data belong to a study of T-cell memory formation after mild COVID-19. Background on the study: Largely, the TCR clusters proved donor specific.

The TCR sequence derives from a man younger than 35 who had mild COVID-19 (a few samples of this study predate the infection). Cell type and time point are not known. Sequenced input: PBMCs or a T cell subset sorted from them (not recorded which).

Here the CDR3 DNA reads TGTGCCAGCAGGCCTCAAACTAGCACAGATACGCAGTATTTT. Its translation: CASRPQTSTDTQYF. The chain uses TRBV28 and TRBJ2-3, with unresolved D. This CDR3 spans 14 amino acids. Trimming took off 6 bases at V and 0 bases at J, with 10 bases between the two ends. Per germline, CDR1 MDHEN and CDR2 SYDVKM. The full variable domain, completed using reference TRBV28 and TRBJ2-3, is DVKVTQSSRYLVKRTGEKVFLECVQDMDHENMFWYRQDPGLGLRLIYFSYDVKMKEKGDIPEGYSVSREKKERFSLILESASTNQTSMYLCASRPQTSTDTQYFGPGTRLTVL.